This T cell receptor (beta chain) derives from a study of CD8 T cells in ankylosing spondylitis. Broader study findings: Ankylosing spondylitis blood seemed to carry a telltale TCR beta motif made of fewer than 10 highly homologous variants.

From germline, CDR1 is SGHVS and CDR2 FNYEAQ. The germline V and J ends were trimmed by 2 bases and 0 bases, with 11 bases remaining between them. The CDR3 consists of 15 residues. This clonotype appeared a few times. The target antigen is unknown. TCRdb independently ran MiXCR on the 5' RACE reads; one entry per CDR3 protein. The sample holds 130,000 or so distinct CDR3 sequences, about 15% seen once. The V gene is TRBV7-6, the J gene TRBJ2-7; D is ambiguous. This clonotype was obtained from a male donor with ankylosing spondylitis. The sequenced material came from blood, either unsorted or a sorted T cell fraction (not recorded which). The CDR3 loop reads CASSLFPVSSYEQYF. CDR3 in DNA: TGTGCCAGCAGCTTATTTCCAGTTAGCTCCTACGAGCAGTACTTC.